Presented here are 19 T cell receptor beta chains from one specimen sequenced in a study of T cell responses to AZD1222 COVID-19 vaccine. The method was immunoSEQ multiplex PCR; TCRdb's version includes in-frame clones alone and lacks a portion of them. This table has 150,000 to 200,000 clones, approximately 94% appearing once. The source was peripheral blood, collected 28 days after the second AZD1222 dose. Source of these receptors: an adult who received the AZD1222 COVID-19 vaccine.

The CDR3: CASSVPSTEAFF. The CDR3 region has the DNA TGTGCCAGCAGTGTCCCCTCTACTGAAGCTTTCTTT. This sequence joins TRBV2 and TRBJ1-1, with no clear D. Trimming removed 4 bases at V and 5 bases at J, with 8 bases between. CDR3 length: 12 amino acids. Germline loops: CDR1 SNHLY, CDR2 FYNNEI.

This chain uses TRBV5-1 with TRBJ1-3, with D tentatively TRBD1 (5 bases). Germline V CDR1 and CDR2: SGHRS, YFSETQ. The CDR3 has 16 residues. Trimming removed 2 bases at V and 0 bases at J, with 12 bases between. The CDR3 DNA reads as TGCGCCAGCAGCTTAGTTGGGACCCTCTCTGGAAACACCATATATTTT. It translates to CASSLVGTLSGNTIYF.

The chain employs TRBV12-3 or TRBV12-4 and TRBJ2-2; D unclear. Trimming took 6 bases from V and 5 from J, leaving 4 bases between them. The CDR3 runs 11 residues. The CDR3, as DNA: TGTGCCAGCAGCACAACCGGGGAGCTGTTTTTT. Its protein is CASSTTGELFF.

V gene TRBV5-1 combines with J gene TRBJ2-3; D might be TRBD1 (5 bases). The CDR3 runs 13 residues. Deletions cut 6 bases from V and 4 bases from J, with 12 bases between. CDR1 and CDR2 (germline): SGHRS, YFSETQ. In DNA form, the CDR3 reads TGCGCCAGCACCCGTTTAGGGGCAGATACGCAGTATTTT. Translated, it gives CASTRLGADTQYF.

This rearrangement joins TRBV6-5 to TRBJ1-2; 7 bases map to TRBD1. V lost 4 bases and J lost 3; bases outside the gene matches: 5. The CDR3 is 14 amino acids. The germline gives CDR1 MNHEY, CDR2 SVGAGI. CDR3 sequence: CASSSQGVYYGYTF. CDR3 DNA: TGTGCCAGCAGTTCGCAGGGGGTTTACTATGGCTACACCTTC.

The chain links TRBV2 to TRBJ1-4; the match to TRBD1 covers 9 bases. The CDR3 covers 13 residues. Germline V gene data show CDR1 as SNHLY and CDR2 as FYNNEI. V lost 7 bases, J lost 10 bases, and 7 bases stayed unmatched. CDR3 nucleotides: TGTGCCAGCACGGAAGACAGGGGGTCAAAACTGTTTTTT. Its protein product is CASTEDRGSKLFF.

J is TRBJ2-5 and V is TRBV7-2; D is uncertain. The CDR3 consists of 14 residues. Germline CDR1 is SGHTA and CDR2 is FQGNSA. V lost 3 bases, J lost 5 bases, and 13 bases lay in between. This chain's CDR3 is CASSFDSTRETQYF. The CDR3 bases are TGTGCCAGCAGCTTCGACTCCACCAGGGAGACCCAGTACTTC.

The gene calls are TRBV29-1 and TRBJ2-1, with 10 positions matching TRBD2. The length of the CDR3 is 14 residues. Unmatched junction bases numbered 7, after V lost 3 bases and J lost 8 bases. Germline V gene sequence: CDR1 SQVTM, CDR2 ANQGSEA. CDR3 sequence: CSVDSPSGGHEQFF. DNA of the CDR3: TGCAGCGTTGATAGTCCTAGCGGGGGCCATGAGCAGTTCTTC.

The chain couples TRBV6-1 to TRBJ1-2; the match to TRBD1 covers 12 bases. With V trimmed by 4 bases and J by 2 bases, 5 bases remained unmatched. Germline V gives CDR1 MNHNS, CDR2 SASEGT. The CDR3 has 16 residues. The CDR3 spells CASSGGDRGQNYGYTF. CDR3 bases: TGTGCCAGCAGTGGGGGGGACAGGGGGCAGAACTATGGCTACACCTTC.

This clone was recorded only once. The J gene is TRBJ1-1, the V gene TRBV6-5; unclear D gene. The CDR3 contains 11 residues. The germline gives CDR1 MNHEY, CDR2 SVGAGI. V was trimmed by 6 bases and J by 7 bases, leaving 9 bases between them. The CDR3 DNA sequence: TGTGCCAGCAGGACACTTCATGAAGCTTTCTTT. It translates to CASRTLHEAFF.

This clone was detected only once. The CDR3 DNA sequence: TGTGCCAGCAGCGTAGAGGGCCGGCAAGGAAACACCATATATTTT. This gives the protein CASSVEGRQGNTIYF. This chain uses TRBV9 with TRBJ1-3; D gene uncertain. V was trimmed by 0 bases and J by 4 bases, leaving 11 bases between them. The germline CDR1 and CDR2 sequences are SGDLS and YYNGEE. CDR3 length: 15 residues.

The genes are TRBV6-5 and TRBJ1-5; 12 bases match TRBD1. The CDR3 spans 15 residues. J was trimmed by 6 bases and V by 5 bases; bases with no gene match: 5. Germline V gene data show CDR1 as MNHEY and CDR2 as SVGAGI. The CDR3 nucleotides read TGTGCCAGCAGTACCGGGACAGGGGGCAGTCAGCCCCAGCATTTT. Amino acid sequence: CASSTGTGGSQPQHF.

This chain links TRBV2 with TRBJ1-2; D may be TRBD1 (5 bases). The CDR3 consists of 14 residues. V gave up 6 bases and J gave up 3 bases, with 14 bases separating them. CDR1 SNHLY and CDR2 FYNNEI come from the germline V gene. This CDR3 is CASSSSPTDYGYTF. The DNA of the CDR3 is TGTGCCAGCAGCAGCTCTCCGACAGACTATGGCTACACCTTC.

This chain connects TRBV5-6 to TRBJ2-1; TRBD2 matches 9 bases. The germline V gene has CDR1 SGHDT and CDR2 YYEEEE. The CDR3 extends over 14 amino acids. V lost 4 bases and J lost 13; bases outside the gene matches: 12. This chain's CDR3 is CASSPLSGGPGQFF. The CDR3 region has the DNA TGTGCCAGCAGCCCCCTTAGCGGGGGCCCTGGACAGTTCTTC.

The V gene is TRBV3-1 (or the pseudogene TRBV3-2), the J gene TRBJ2-3; D remains ambiguous. Trimming cost V 0 bases and J 2 bases, with 12 bases left between them. Germline V gene lookup returns CDR1 LGHDT and CDR2 YNNKEL (reference sequence). This CDR3 region has 16 residues. CDR3 sequence reads: CASSQDSNLYTDTQYF. Here the CDR3 DNA reads TGTGCCAGCAGCCAAGATAGTAACTTATACACAGATACGCAGTATTTT.

The V gene is TRBV30, the J gene TRBJ2-1, with 12 bases that match TRBD1. Germline assignment: CDR1 GTSNPN and CDR2 SVGIG (reference sequence). J lost 4 bases, V lost 2 bases, and 18 bases had no gene match. This CDR3 is 20 amino acids long. CDR3 protein: CAWSLPGQGARGGKYNEQFF. The DNA for the CDR3 is TGTGCCTGGAGTCTCCCGGGACAGGGGGCGCGCGGGGGGAAGTACAATGAGCAGTTCTTC.

The CDR3 reads CASSEARGRTGELFF. DNA of the CDR3: TGTGCCAGCAGTGAAGCCCGGGGGCGGACCGGGGAGCTGTTTTTT. The genes are TRBV6-1 and TRBJ2-2, with D possibly being TRBD1 or TRBD2 (6 bases each). Trimming left V 0 bases short and J 5 bases short, with 10 bases between. CDR1 and CDR2 (germline): MNHNS, SASEGT. CDR3 length equals 15 residues.

The chain links TRBV3-1 (or the pseudogene TRBV3-2) to TRBJ1-1; D gene ambiguous. Germline V gene lookup returns CDR1 LGHDT and CDR2 YNNKEL (reference sequence). Trimming stripped 2 bases from V and 3 bases from J, with 7 bases between. CDR3 length: 13 amino acids. The CDR3 sequence is CASSQPGDTEAFF. The CDR3 nucleotides are TGTGCCAGCAGCCAACCCGGAGACACTGAAGCTTTCTTT.

The chain uses TRBV7-2 and TRBJ1-3, with TRBD1 identical over 7 bases. CDR1 is SGHTA and CDR2 is FQGNSA in the germline V gene. The CDR3 contains 16 residues. V dropped 5 bases and J dropped 5; count of bases not matched to a gene: 12. Here the CDR3 reads CASSRTAGTARNTIYF. For the CDR3, the DNA is TGTGCCAGCAGCCGGACCGCCGGGACAGCGCGAAACACCATATATTTT.